This TCR beta chain was profiled in a study of identical twins. This clonotype was counted a single time. TCRdb processed the 5' RACE reads anew with MiXCR; each CDR3 protein has one entry. The repertoire holds approximately 250,000 distinct CDR3 sequences, with 6.5% to 8% as singletons. Between the trimmed V and J ends, which lost 4 bases and 0 bases, there was a span of 11 bases. Germline V gene lookup returns CDR1 KGHSY and CDR2 FQNENV. This CDR3 has 15 residues. The sample was also linked to a second study, of T cells expressing NK-cell markers.

The receptor comes from a young woman in good health. Source material: CD8+ T cells sorted from blood. V and J are TRBV16 and TRBJ2-3; unclear D gene. The CDR3 protein is CASSPIAPSTDTQYF. CDR3 sequence (DNA): TGTGCCAGCAGCCCCATTGCTCCTAGCACAGATACGCAGTATTTT.